These 18 T cell receptor beta chains came from one sample sequenced in a study of vaccination effects on CD4 cells after COVID-19. Within the ViraFEST assay, antigen-specific CD4+ T cells underwent expansion with viral peptide pools prior to sequencing. Upon completion of more than 9 days in culture, CD4+ T cells were isolated. Nucleocapsid antibodies stayed negative before and after vaccination, showing no earlier SARS-CoV-2 infection. Only in-frame clones appear in the TCRdb table, and some are missing; sequencing was by immunoSEQ multiplex PCR. The sample holds about 73,000 clones, roughly 79% seen once. Their cognate antigens are unknown. Specimen: CD4+ T cells from PBMCs cultured with HCoV-NL63 spike peptides, collected before COVID-19 vaccination. The receptors shown here come from a human donor who received a COVID-19 vaccine.

This chain connects TRBV10-1 to TRBJ2-2; D gene uncertain. CDR1 is WNHNN and CDR2 is SYGVQD in the germline V gene (reference sequence). CDR3 length: 13 residues. V was clipped by 3 bases and J by 2 bases, with 4 bases between them. For the CDR3, the DNA is TGCGCCAGCAGTGATCCCAACACCGGGGAGCTGTTTTTT. Protein: CASSDPNTGELFF.

V usage is TRBV6-5 and J usage is TRBJ1-2, with 9 bases fitting TRBD1. J gave up 8 bases and V 7 bases, and 8 bases lay outside the gene matches. This CDR3 region has 13 residues. Germline assignment: CDR1 MNHEY and CDR2 SVGAGI. The CDR3: CASKRTGEGGYTF. CDR3 in DNA: TGTGCCAGCAAGAGGACAGGGGAAGGGGGCTACACCTTC.

The V gene is TRBV4-2, the J gene TRBJ2-1; no definite D call. Per the germline V gene, CDR1 is LGHNA and CDR2 is YNFKEQ. V was pared by 0 bases and J by 0 bases, with 6 bases between. This CDR3 has 15 residues. DNA of the CDR3: TGTGCCAGCAGCCAAGAGCCATCCTCCTACAATGAGCAGTTCTTC. As protein: CASSQEPSSYNEQFF.

This clone was counted between two and nine times. This chain connects TRBV29-1 to TRBJ2-2; 9 bases agree with TRBD2. This CDR3 has 17 amino acids. Unmatched junction bases numbered 10, after V lost 1 base and J lost 4 bases. Germline V gene lookup returns CDR1 SQVTM and CDR2 ANQGSEA. The CDR3 reads CSVEGRARGGTTGELFF. In nucleotides, the CDR3 is TGCAGCGTTGAAGGACGAGCGCGGGGGGGCACCACCGGGGAGCTGTTTTTT.

This sequence joins TRBV6-5 and TRBJ2-3, with D perhaps matching TRBD1 or TRBD2 (6 bases each). Trimming cost V 6 bases and J 1 base, with 14 bases left between them. CDR1 is MNHEY, CDR2 SVGAGI, per germline. CDR3 length: 15 residues. The CDR3 loop is CASSLNRGGTDTQYF. CDR3 DNA: TGTGCCAGCAGCCTAAATAGGGGGGGCACAGATACGCAGTATTTT.

The V call is TRBV11-2, the J call TRBJ2-7; the D gene could be TRBD1 or TRBD2 (7 bases each). From germline, CDR1 is SGHAT and CDR2 FQNNGV. This CDR3 contains 15 residues. V was cut by 5 bases and J by 3 bases, with 17 bases left in between. CDR3 coding DNA: TGTGCCAGCAGCCAGGGGGGAGGGGCTCGCTACGAGCAGTACGTC. This sequence encodes CASSQGGGARYEQYV.

Only a few counts were recorded for this clone. The genes are TRBV28 and TRBJ1-5; D is perhaps TRBD1 (6 bases). The CDR3 extends over 17 amino acids. CDR1 and CDR2 from the germline V gene are MDHEN and SYDVKM. V dropped 3 bases and J dropped 0 bases, with 15 bases sitting between them. CDR3 DNA: TGTGCCAGCAGTTTTTTAGGGGGTAGGAATAGCAATCAGCCCCAGCATTTT. It encodes CASSFLGGRNSNQPQHF.

The V gene is TRBV5-6, the J gene TRBJ1-3, with D possibly being TRBD1 (6 bases). This CDR3 is 14 amino acids long. The germline gives CDR1 SGHDT, CDR2 YYEEEE. Between the trimmed V and J ends, which lost 1 base and 5 bases, there was a span of 10 bases. Here the CDR3 reads CASSLIQGRNTIYF. Here the CDR3 DNA reads TGTGCCAGCAGCTTGATCCAGGGGAGAAACACCATATATTTT.

This rearrangement joins TRBV7-2 to TRBJ2-2; a possible D gene is TRBD2 (7 bases). CDR3 length: 16 amino acids. V lost 5 bases and J lost 6, with 19 bases in between. The germline CDR1 and CDR2 sequences are SGHTA and FQGNSA. The CDR3 here is CASSNRRGGGAGELFF. In nucleotides, the CDR3 is TGTGCCAGCAGCAATAGGAGGGGGGGAGGAGCCGGGGAGCTGTTTTTT.

The chain carries TRBV23-1 and TRBJ2-7, with 8 nucleotides matching TRBD1. TRBV23-1 is flagged as an ORF with uncertain function. V trimming: 0 bases; J trimming: 3 bases; junction bases outside the gene matches: 4. The CDR3 length is 15 residues. This CDR3 is CASSQSTDRVYEQYV. The CDR3 DNA sequence: TGCGCCAGCAGTCAATCGACGGACAGGGTCTACGAGCAGTACGTC.

The chain has TRBV29-1 and TRBJ2-5; 9 bases align to TRBD2. The germline gives CDR1 SQVTM, CDR2 ANQGSEA. This CDR3 region has 14 residues. The V segment lost 4 bases and the J segment 2 bases; nucleotides outside the gene matches: 5. The chain's CDR3 is CSVGNSGGQETQYF. CDR3 DNA sequence: TGCAGCGTTGGGAATAGCGGGGGACAAGAGACCCAGTACTTC.

V gene TRBV27 combines with J gene TRBJ2-7; no reliable D call. This CDR3 region has 14 residues. The V end was cut by 2 bases, the J end by 2 bases, with 10 bases between. Germline-derived CDR1 and CDR2 are MNHEY and SMNVEV (reference sequence). This CDR3 is CASSLSSRPYEQYV. DNA for the CDR3: TGTGCCAGCAGTTTAAGTTCCAGACCCTACGAGCAGTACGTC.

The gene calls are TRBV30 and TRBJ1-4, with TRBD1 identical over 9 bases. CDR3 length equals 16 residues. V was pared by 2 bases and J by 8 bases, with 12 bases of the junction left unmatched. Germline V gene sequence: CDR1 GTSNPN, CDR2 SVGIG (reference sequence). This CDR3 reads CAWSLPRTGVGEKLFF. CDR3 in DNA: TGTGCCTGGAGTCTACCAAGGACAGGGGTCGGCGAAAAACTGTTTTTT.

A few counts support this clone. The rearrangement uses TRBV15 and TRBJ2-7; D remains ambiguous. The germline V and J ends were trimmed by 0 bases and 2 bases, with 8 bases remaining between them. CDR1 and CDR2 from the germline V gene are LNHNV and YYDKDF (reference sequence). This CDR3 region has 14 residues. The CDR3 protein is CATSRDLGPYEQYV. The DNA of the CDR3 is TGTGCCACCAGCAGAGATCTGGGCCCCTACGAGCAGTACGTC.

The chain recombines TRBV13 with TRBJ2-7; 9 bases are shared with TRBD1. The V gene's germline CDR1 is PRHDT and CDR2 FYEKMQ (reference sequence). CDR3 length equals 15 residues. Germline trimming cut 2 bases from V and 5 bases from J; bases unmatched to any gene: 7. The CDR3, as DNA: TGTGCCAGCAGCTTACAAGGGACAGGGTCCCACGAGCAGTACGTC. This sequence encodes CASSLQGTGSHEQYV.

This rearrangement joins TRBV12-3 or TRBV12-4 to TRBJ1-1; D is ambiguous. CDR3 length: 13 amino acids. Deletions cut 9 bases from V and 3 bases from J, with 14 bases between. CDR3 amino acids: CASSVRVDTEAFF. DNA of the CDR3: TGTGCCAGTTCCGTAAGGGTGGACACTGAAGCTTTCTTT.

This sequence joins TRBV6-5 and TRBJ1-1, with 11 bases lining up with TRBD1. Per germline, CDR1 MNHEY and CDR2 SVGAGI. The CDR3 spans 15 residues. V dropped 6 bases and J dropped 5; count of bases not matched to a gene: 8. Written as DNA, the CDR3 is TGTGCCAGCAGCCCAAAGGACAGGGGGCAAACTGAAGCTTTCTTT. Translation gives CASSPKDRGQTEAFF.

A remark on this clone: Other nucleotide sequences in the sample specify the same CDR3. In DNA form, the CDR3 reads TGTGCCAGCAGCCCGGGTTACACTGAAGCTTTCTTT. Translated: CASSPGYTEAFF. The chain carries TRBV12-3 or TRBV12-4 and TRBJ1-1; D is undetermined. The CDR3 runs 12 residues. Trimming pared 6 bases from V and 3 bases from J, leaving 8 bases between.